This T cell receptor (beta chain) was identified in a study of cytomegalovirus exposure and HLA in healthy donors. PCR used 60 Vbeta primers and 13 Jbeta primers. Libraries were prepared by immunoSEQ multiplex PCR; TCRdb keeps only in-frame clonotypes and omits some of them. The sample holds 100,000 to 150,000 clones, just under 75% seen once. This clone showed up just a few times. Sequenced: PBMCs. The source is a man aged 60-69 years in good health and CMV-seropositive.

The CDR3 sequence: CASSPGQGDYPQHF. CDR3 DNA sequence: TGCGCCAGCAGCCCCGGACAGGGCGATTATCCCCAGCATTTT. V usage is TRBV5-1 and J usage is TRBJ1-5; 8 bases line up with TRBD1. This CDR3 has 14 residues. The trim removed 4 bases at V and 10 bases at J, leaving 10 bases unmatched. CDR1 and CDR2 from the germline V gene are SGHRS and YFSETQ.